This is a list of T cell receptor beta chains from one sample in a study of blood T cell repertoires in COVID-19. Sequenced by immunoSEQ multiplex PCR; TCRdb stores in-frame clones only, minus some. This table holds roughly 110,000 clones, around 89% found once. The specimen sequenced was peripheral blood. The receptors shown here come from a human donor with acute or convalescent COVID-19. The donor label of this sample is uncertain. The CDR3 runs from the conserved cysteine through the conserved F or W. D genes are given only for firm matches. Expanded clones get a size class; other rows say once, few or many, or leave the size out.

d_call	j_call	clone_size	v_call	cdr3_aa	cdr3_nt
.	TRBJ1-1	.	TRBV24-1	CATSDPTGGTEAFF	TGTGCCACCAGTGATCCGACAGGAGGCACTGAAGCTTTCTTT
.	TRBJ1-6	.	TRBV19	CATSWSSYNSPLHF	TGTGCCACGTCTTGGAGCTCCTATAATTCACCCCTCCACTTT
.	TRBJ1-5	.	TRBV6-5	CASSYGQGTQPQHF	TGTGCCAGCAGTTACGGTCAGGGGACTCAGCCCCAGCATTTT
.	TRBJ2-7	.	TRBV5-4	CASSYHTMSDEQYF	TGTGCCAGCAGCTACCATACTATGAGCGACGAGCAGTACTTC
TRBD1	TRBJ1-6	.	TRBV10-3	CAISDPRQGGNSPLHF	TGTGCCATCAGTGACCCCAGACAGGGGGGTAATTCACCCCTCCACTTT
TRBD2	TRBJ2-1	.	TRBV18	CASSPPSSGTYNEQFF	TGTGCCAGCTCACCGCCATCTAGCGGAACCTACAATGAGCAGTTCTTC
.	TRBJ1-5	.	TRBV12-5	CASGLGDQPQHF	TGTGCTAGTGGTTTAGGAGATCAGCCCCAGCATTTT
.	TRBJ1-1	once	TRBV5-1	CASSPFTGDTEAFF	TGCGCCAGCAGCCCATTTACAGGAGACACTGAAGCTTTCTTT
.	TRBJ1-1	.	TRBV7-6	CASMRLMNTEAFF	TGTGCCAGCATGAGGCTCATGAACACTGAAGCTTTCTTT
.	TRBJ2-5	.	TRBV5-4	CASSFQGREETQYF	TGTGCCAGCAGCTTTCAAGGGCGGGAAGAGACCCAGTACTTC
TRBD1	TRBJ2-1	.	TRBV5-6	CASSFFGDRDIDEQFF	TGTGCCAGCAGCTTCTTTGGGGACAGAGATATCGATGAGCAGTTCTTC
TRBD2	TRBJ2-2	.	TRBV7-2	CASSSSGFNTGELFF	TGTGCCAGCAGTTCTAGCGGGTTTAACACCGGGGAGCTGTTTTTT
.	TRBJ1-3	.	TRBV28	CASSLTAHSGNTIYF	TGTGCCAGCAGTTTGACAGCTCACTCTGGAAACACCATATATTTT
.	TRBJ2-5	.	TRBV18	CASSRGSGPQETQYF	TGTGCCAGCTCTCGAGGTAGCGGTCCACAAGAGACCCAGTACTTC
TRBD1	TRBJ1-6	.	TRBV5-1	CASSLRTGGFSPLHF	TGCGCCAGCAGCTTGAGGACAGGGGGATTTTCACCCCTCCACTTT
.	TRBJ1-4	.	TRBV10-3	CATGEEREKLFF	TGTGCCACCGGGGAGGAAAGGGAAAAACTGTTTTTT
TRBD1	TRBJ2-3	.	TRBV30	CAWTKGQGSTDTQYF	TGTGCCTGGACCAAGGGACAGGGGAGCACAGATACGCAGTATTTT
.	TRBJ2-1	.	TRBV4-1	CASSQLTAYNEQFF	TGCGCCAGCAGCCAGTTGACAGCATACAATGAGCAGTTCTTC
TRBD1	TRBJ1-4	.	TRBV2	CASSFAGTGGEKLFF	TGTGCCAGCAGTTTTGCCGGGACAGGGGGAGAAAAACTGTTTTTT
.	TRBJ2-5	few	TRBV5-1	CASSLVSGSSGETQYF	TGCGCCAGCAGCTTGGTTTCGGGATCCTCGGGAGAGACCCAGTACTTC
.	TRBJ1-1	.	TRBV27	CASSLRSITGATEAFF	TGTGCCAGCAGTTTAAGGTCTATTACAGGAGCGACTGAAGCTTTCTTT
.	TRBJ1-3	.	TRBV19	CASSIEPGQGFYSGNTIYF	TGTGCCAGTAGCATCGAACCGGGACAAGGCTTTTACTCTGGAAACACCATATATTTT
.	TRBJ1-4	.	TRBV6-4	CASSDRGLGEKLFF	TGTGCCAGCAGTGACCGAGGTTTGGGTGAAAAACTGTTTTTT
.	TRBJ1-5	.	TRBV6-2/TRBV6-3	CASSIYRVDQPQHF	TGTGCCAGCAGTATCTACAGGGTGGATCAGCCCCAGCATTTT
.	TRBJ1-1	.	TRBV6-2/TRBV6-3	CASSYSGEKGWTEAFF	TGTGCCAGCAGTTACTCAGGCGAGAAGGGGTGGACTGAAGCTTTCTTT
.	TRBJ2-2	.	TRBV7-2	CASTLGGNTGELFF	TGTGCCAGCACCCTAGGAGGGAACACCGGGGAGCTGTTTTTT
.	TRBJ1-2	few	TRBV27	CASSPDWTPNYGYTF	TGTGCCAGCAGTCCAGATTGGACACCCAACTATGGCTACACCTTC
.	TRBJ2-2	.	TRBV12-3/TRBV12-4	CASSQGYTGELFF	TGTGCCAGCAGCCAGGGGTACACCGGGGAGCTGTTTTTT
.	TRBJ1-1	.	TRBV10-3	CAIRRIGTRKNEAFF	TGTGCCATCAGGCGAATCGGGACACGGAAGAATGAAGCTTTCTTT
TRBD1	TRBJ1-2	.	TRBV4-1	CASSQYGTGDGYTF	TGCGCCAGCAGCCAATACGGGACAGGGGATGGCTACACCTTC
TRBD2	TRBJ2-3	.	TRBV5-1	CASSVGTSQFTDTQYF	TGCGCCAGCAGCGTAGGGACTAGCCAATTCACAGATACGCAGTATTTT
.	TRBJ1-1	.	TRBV5-1	CASSLVAGANTEAFF	TGCGCCAGCAGCTTGGTGGCAGGGGCGAACACTGAAGCTTTCTTT
.	TRBJ2-7	once	TRBV7-2	CASSPPDHSRNEQYF	TGTGCCAGCAGCCCCCCTGACCACTCTAGGAACGAGCAGTACTTC
TRBD2	TRBJ2-3	once	TRBV7-2	CASSTGTSGSVGTDTQYF	TGTGCCAGCAGCACCGGGACTAGCGGGAGCGTAGGCACAGATACGCAGTATTTT
.	TRBJ1-2	.	TRBV2	CASSEMGTGYGYTF	TGTGCCAGCAGTGAAATGGGCACAGGGTATGGCTACACCTTC
.	TRBJ1-4	.	TRBV5-1	CASSLGTVTNEKLFF	TGCGCCAGCAGCTTGGGGACAGTAACTAATGAAAAACTGTTTTTT
.	TRBJ1-1	once	TRBV20-1	CSARQDTEAFF	TGCAGTGCCCGCCAGGACACTGAAGCTTTCTTT
.	TRBJ1-5	once	TRBV7-9	CASSLEGRNQPQHF	TGTGCCAGCAGCTTAGAAGGGAGGAATCAGCCCCAGCATTTT
TRBD1	TRBJ1-2	.	TRBV28	CASSLTGLNYGYTF	TGTGCCAGCAGCCTGACAGGGCTGAACTATGGCTACACCTTC
TRBD1	TRBJ1-6	few	TRBV27	CASSLSRGPHSPLHF	TGTGCCAGCAGTTTATCCAGGGGGCCCCATTCACCCCTCCACTTT
TRBD1	TRBJ1-5	once	TRBV6-2/TRBV6-3	CASSTYRGNQPQHF	TGTGCCAGCAGTACTTACAGGGGTAATCAGCCCCAGCATTTT
TRBD1	TRBJ2-3	.	TRBV19	CASMDQGGTDTQYF	TGTGCCAGTATGGATCAGGGGGGCACAGATACGCAGTATTTT
.	TRBJ2-3	.	TRBV3-1/TRBV3-2	CASSPQATDTQYF	TGTGCCAGCAGCCCCCAAGCCACAGATACGCAGTATTTT
.	TRBJ2-5	.	TRBV29-1	CSVQGPFQETQYF	TGCAGCGTCCAGGGGCCCTTCCAAGAGACCCAGTACTTC
.	TRBJ2-3	.	TRBV12-3/TRBV12-4	CASSTDRSDTQYF	TGTGCCAGCAGTACAGATAGATCAGATACGCAGTATTTT
.	TRBJ1-1	.	TRBV9	CASSVGDRTVTEAFF	TGTGCCAGCAGCGTAGGTGACAGGACGGTAACTGAAGCTTTCTTT
TRBD1	TRBJ1-1	.	TRBV28	CASSLIGTGIWGDTEAFF	TGTGCCAGCAGTTTGATTGGGACAGGGATTTGGGGGGACACTGAAGCTTTCTTT
TRBD2	TRBJ2-7	.	TRBV30	CAWSLGTSGNEQYF	TGTGCCTGGAGTTTAGGGACTAGCGGGAACGAGCAGTACTTC
.	TRBJ1-1	.	TRBV4-3	CASSLQPLTGPGPRGGEAFF	TGCGCCAGCAGCCTCCAACCCCTAACAGGCCCTGGGCCGCGGGGGGGTGAAGCTTTCTTT
.	TRBJ2-7	.	TRBV7-2	CASSLGGVGEQYF	TGTGCCAGCAGCTTAGGAGGTGTTGGGGAGCAGTACTTC
.	TRBJ1-5	.	TRBV28	CASIDGQGQPQHF	TGTGCCAGCATCGACGGGCAGGGCCAGCCCCAGCATTTT
TRBD1	TRBJ1-1	.	TRBV7-9	CASSLVGQGNTEAFF	TGTGCCAGCAGCTTAGTCGGACAGGGGAACACTGAAGCTTTCTTT
.	TRBJ1-5	.	TRBV5-8	CASSFRTGGSQPQHF	TGTGCCAGCAGCTTTAGGACGGGGGGATCTCAGCCCCAGCATTTT
TRBD1	TRBJ1-1	.	TRBV7-9	CASSLGRGYFTEAFF	TGTGCCAGCAGCTTGGGCAGGGGGTACTTTACTGAAGCTTTCTTT
.	TRBJ1-1	.	TRBV21-1	CASSSGTGGSTEAFF	TGTGCCAGCAGTTCCGGGACAGGGGGGAGCACTGAAGCTTTCTTT
.	TRBJ2-7	.	TRBV7-8	CASSRFSLGAYEQYF	TGTGCCAGCAGCCGGTTCTCCCTCGGTGCCTACGAGCAGTACTTC
.	TRBJ2-3	.	TRBV19	CASSTGIDTQYF	TGTGCCAGTAGTACAGGGATAGATACGCAGTATTTT
.	TRBJ2-5	.	TRBV5-1	CASSSGSRGTQYF	TGCGCCAGCAGCTCTGGGTCTCGAGGGACCCAGTACTTC